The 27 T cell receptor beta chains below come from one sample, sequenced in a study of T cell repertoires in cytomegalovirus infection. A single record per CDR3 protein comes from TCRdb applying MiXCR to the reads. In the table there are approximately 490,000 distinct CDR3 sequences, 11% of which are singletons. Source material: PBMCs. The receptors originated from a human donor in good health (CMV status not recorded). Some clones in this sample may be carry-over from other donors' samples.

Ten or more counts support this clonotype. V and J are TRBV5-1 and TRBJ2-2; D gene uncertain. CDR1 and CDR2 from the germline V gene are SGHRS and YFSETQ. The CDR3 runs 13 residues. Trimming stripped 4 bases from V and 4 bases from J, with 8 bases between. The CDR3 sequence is CASSPATTGELFF. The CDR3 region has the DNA TGCGCCAGCAGCCCCGCCACCACCGGGGAGCTGTTTTTT.

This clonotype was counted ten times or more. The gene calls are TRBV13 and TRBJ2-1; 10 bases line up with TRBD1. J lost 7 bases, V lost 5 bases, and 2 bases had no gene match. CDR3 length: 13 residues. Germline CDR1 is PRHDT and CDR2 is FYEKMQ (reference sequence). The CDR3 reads CASSQGQGNEQFF. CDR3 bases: TGTGCCAGCAGCCAGGGACAGGGGAATGAGCAGTTCTTC.

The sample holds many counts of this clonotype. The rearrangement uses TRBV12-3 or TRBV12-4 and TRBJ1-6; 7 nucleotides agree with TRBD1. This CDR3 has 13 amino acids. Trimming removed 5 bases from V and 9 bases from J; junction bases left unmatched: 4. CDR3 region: CASSASGGSPLHF. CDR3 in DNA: TGTGCCAGCAGTGCTTCAGGGGGTTCACCCCTCCACTTT.

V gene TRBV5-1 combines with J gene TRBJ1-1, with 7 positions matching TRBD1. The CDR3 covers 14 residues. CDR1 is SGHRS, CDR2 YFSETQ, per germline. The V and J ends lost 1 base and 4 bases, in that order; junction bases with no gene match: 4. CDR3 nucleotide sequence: TGCGCCAGCAGCTTGCCAGGGGGGACCACTGAAGCTTTCTTT. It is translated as CASSLPGGTTEAFF. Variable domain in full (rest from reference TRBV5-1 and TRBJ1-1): KAGVTQTPRYLIKTRGQQVTLSCSPISGHRSVSWYQQTPGQGLQFLFEYFSETQRNKGNFPGRFSGRQFSNSRSEMNVSTLELGDSALYLCASSLPGGTTEAFFGQGTRLTVV.

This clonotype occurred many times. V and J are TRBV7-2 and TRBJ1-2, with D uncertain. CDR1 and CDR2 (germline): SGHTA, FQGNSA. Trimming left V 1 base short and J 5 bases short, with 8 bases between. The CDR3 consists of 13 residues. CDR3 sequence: CASSLERLYGYTF. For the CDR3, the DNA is TGTGCCAGCAGCTTAGAGAGGCTGTATGGCTACACCTTC.

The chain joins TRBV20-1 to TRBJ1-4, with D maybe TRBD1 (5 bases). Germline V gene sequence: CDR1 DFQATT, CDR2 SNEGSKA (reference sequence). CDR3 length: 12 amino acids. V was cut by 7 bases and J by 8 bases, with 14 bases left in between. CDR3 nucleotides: TGCAGTGGAGCCCAGGGTGGGGAAAAACTGTTTTTT. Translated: CSGAQGGEKLFF.

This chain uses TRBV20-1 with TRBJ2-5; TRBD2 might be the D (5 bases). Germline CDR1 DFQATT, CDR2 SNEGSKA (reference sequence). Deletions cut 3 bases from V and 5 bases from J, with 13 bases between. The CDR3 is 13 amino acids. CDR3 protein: CSARGTRWETQYF. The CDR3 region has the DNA TGCAGTGCTAGGGGAACTAGATGGGAGACCCAGTACTTC.

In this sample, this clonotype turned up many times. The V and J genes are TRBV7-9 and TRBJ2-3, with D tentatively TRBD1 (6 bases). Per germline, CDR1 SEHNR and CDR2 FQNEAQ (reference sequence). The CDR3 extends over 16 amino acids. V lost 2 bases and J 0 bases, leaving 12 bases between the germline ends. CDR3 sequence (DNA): TGTGCCAGCAGCTTAATCGAGGGGGTTAGCACAGATACGCAGTATTTT. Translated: CASSLIEGVSTDTQYF.

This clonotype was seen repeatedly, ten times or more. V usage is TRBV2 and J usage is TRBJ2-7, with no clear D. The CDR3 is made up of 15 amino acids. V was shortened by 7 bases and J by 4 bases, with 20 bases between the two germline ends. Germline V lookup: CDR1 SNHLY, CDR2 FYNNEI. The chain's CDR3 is CASTVVASVRYEQYF. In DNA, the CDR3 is TGTGCCAGCACGGTGGTGGCAAGCGTCAGATACGAGCAGTACTTC.

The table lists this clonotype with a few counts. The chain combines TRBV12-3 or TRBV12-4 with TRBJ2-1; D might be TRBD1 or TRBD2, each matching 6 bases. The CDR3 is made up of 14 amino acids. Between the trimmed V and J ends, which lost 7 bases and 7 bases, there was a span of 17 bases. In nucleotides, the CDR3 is TGTGCCAGCAAGGGCGGGGCAGGGGTAAATGAGCAGTTCTTC. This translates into CASKGGAGVNEQFF.

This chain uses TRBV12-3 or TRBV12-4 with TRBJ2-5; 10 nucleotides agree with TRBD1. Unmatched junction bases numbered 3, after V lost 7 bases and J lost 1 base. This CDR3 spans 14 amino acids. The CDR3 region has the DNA TGTGCCAGCACGACAGGGGGCCCCCAAGAGACCCAGTACTTC. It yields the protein CASTTGGPQETQYF.

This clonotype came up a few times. The CDR3 DNA sequence: TGTGCCAGCAGCGTGGCGCCGGGACAGGGTGCTGGAAACACCATATATTTT. Translation: CASSVAPGQGAGNTIYF. The V and J genes are TRBV9 and TRBJ1-3; TRBD1 matches 9 bases. This CDR3 contains 17 residues. J gave up 2 bases and V 2 bases, and 8 bases lay outside the gene matches. Germline V gene data show CDR1 as SGDLS and CDR2 as YYNGEE.

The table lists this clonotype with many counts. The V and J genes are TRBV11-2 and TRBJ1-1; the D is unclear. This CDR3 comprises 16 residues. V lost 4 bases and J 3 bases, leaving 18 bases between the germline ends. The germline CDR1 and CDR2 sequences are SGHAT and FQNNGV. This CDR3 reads CASSYPRGGSDTEAFF. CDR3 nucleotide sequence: TGTGCCAGCAGCTACCCCCGGGGAGGGTCGGACACTGAAGCTTTCTTT.

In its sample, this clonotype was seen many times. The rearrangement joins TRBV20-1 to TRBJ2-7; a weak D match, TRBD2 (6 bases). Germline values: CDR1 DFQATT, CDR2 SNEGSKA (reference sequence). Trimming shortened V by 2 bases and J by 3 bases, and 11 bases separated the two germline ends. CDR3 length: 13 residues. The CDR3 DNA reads TGCAGTGCTAGAATAGCGGCCCTCTACGAGCAGTACTTC. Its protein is CSARIAALYEQYF.

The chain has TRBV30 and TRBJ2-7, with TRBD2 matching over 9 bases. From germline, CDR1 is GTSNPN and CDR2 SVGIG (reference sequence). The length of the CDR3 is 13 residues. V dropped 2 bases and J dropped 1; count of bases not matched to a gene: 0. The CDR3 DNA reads TGTGCCTGGAGTAGCGGGGGGTCCTACGAGCAGTACTTC. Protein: CAWSSGGSYEQYF.

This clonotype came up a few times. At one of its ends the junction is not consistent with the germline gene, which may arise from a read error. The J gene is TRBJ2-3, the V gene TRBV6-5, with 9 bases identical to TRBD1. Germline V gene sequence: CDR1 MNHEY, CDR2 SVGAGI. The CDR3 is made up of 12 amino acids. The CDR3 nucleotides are TGTGCCAGCAGAAGAACAGGGGGCGATTCCCTTTTT. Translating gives CASRRTGGDSLF.

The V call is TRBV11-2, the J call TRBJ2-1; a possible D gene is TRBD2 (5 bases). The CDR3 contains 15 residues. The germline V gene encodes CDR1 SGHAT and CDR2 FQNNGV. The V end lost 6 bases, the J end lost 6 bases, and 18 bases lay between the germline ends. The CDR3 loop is CASSRGRGWRNEQFF. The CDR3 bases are TGTGCCAGCAGTCGAGGGAGAGGTTGGCGCAATGAGCAGTTCTTC.

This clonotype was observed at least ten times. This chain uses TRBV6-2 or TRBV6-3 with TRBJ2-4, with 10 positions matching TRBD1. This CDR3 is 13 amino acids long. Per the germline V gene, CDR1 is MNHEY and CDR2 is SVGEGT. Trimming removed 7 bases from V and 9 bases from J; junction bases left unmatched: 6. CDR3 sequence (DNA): TGTGCCAGCACCGGGACAGGGGCTCGCATTCAGTACTTC. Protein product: CASTGTGARIQYF.

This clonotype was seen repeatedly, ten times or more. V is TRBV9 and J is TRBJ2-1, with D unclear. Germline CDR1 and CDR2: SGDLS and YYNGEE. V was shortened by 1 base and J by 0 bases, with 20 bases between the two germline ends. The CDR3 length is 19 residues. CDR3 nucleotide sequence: TGTGCCAGCAGCGTAAGGTCCTCCTCCCCGAGTCCCTCCTACAATGAGCAGTTCTTC. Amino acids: CASSVRSSSPSPSYNEQFF.

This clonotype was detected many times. CDR3 bases: TGCGCCAGCAGCTTGGTGGCAGCTTCTCAAGAGACCCAGTACTTC. This encodes CASSLVAASQETQYF. This chain connects TRBV5-1 to TRBJ2-5, with D uncertain. V lost 0 bases, J lost 2 bases, and 11 bases lay in between. Per the germline V gene, CDR1 is SGHRS and CDR2 is YFSETQ. The CDR3 is 15 residues long.

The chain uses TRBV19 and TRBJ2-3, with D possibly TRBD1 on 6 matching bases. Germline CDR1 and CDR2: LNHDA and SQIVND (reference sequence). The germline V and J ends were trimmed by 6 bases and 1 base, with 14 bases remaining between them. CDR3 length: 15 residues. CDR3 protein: CASRPDRPRTDTQYF. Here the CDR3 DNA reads TGTGCCAGTAGACCAGACAGGCCCCGCACAGATACGCAGTATTTT. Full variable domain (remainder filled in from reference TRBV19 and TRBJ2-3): DGGITQSPKYLFRKEGQNVTLSCEQNLNHDAMYWYRQDPGQGLRLIYYSQIVNDFQKGDIAEGYSVSREKKESFPLTVTSAQKNPTAFYLCASRPDRPRTDTQYFGPGTRLTVL.

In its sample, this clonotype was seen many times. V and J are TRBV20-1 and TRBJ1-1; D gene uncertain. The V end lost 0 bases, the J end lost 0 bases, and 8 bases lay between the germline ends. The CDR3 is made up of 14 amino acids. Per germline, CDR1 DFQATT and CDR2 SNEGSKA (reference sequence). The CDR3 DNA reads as TGCAGTGCTAGAGAGAACACAGTGAACACTGAAGCTTTCTTT. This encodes CSARENTVNTEAFF.

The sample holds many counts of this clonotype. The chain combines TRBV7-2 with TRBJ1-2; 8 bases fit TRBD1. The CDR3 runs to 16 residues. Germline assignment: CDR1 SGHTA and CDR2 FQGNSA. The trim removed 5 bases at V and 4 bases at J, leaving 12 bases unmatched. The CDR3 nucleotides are TGTGCCAGCAGCGACCAGCCCCAGGGGGCCGGCTATGGCTACACCTTC. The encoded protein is CASSDQPQGAGYGYTF.

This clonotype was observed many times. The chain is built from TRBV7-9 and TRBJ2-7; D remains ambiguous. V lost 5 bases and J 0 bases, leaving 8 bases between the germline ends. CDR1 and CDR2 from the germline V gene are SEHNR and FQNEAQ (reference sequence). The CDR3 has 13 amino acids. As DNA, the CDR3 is TGTGCCAGCAGCGGAGATTACTCCTACGAGCAGTACTTC. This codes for CASSGDYSYEQYF.

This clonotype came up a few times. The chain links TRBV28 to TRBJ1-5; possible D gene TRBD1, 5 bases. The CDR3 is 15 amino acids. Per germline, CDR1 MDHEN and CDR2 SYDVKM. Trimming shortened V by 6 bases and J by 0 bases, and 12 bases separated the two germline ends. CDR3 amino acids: CASRPRVNSNQPQHF. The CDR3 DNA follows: TGTGCCAGCAGGCCCAGGGTTAATAGCAATCAGCCCCAGCATTTT.

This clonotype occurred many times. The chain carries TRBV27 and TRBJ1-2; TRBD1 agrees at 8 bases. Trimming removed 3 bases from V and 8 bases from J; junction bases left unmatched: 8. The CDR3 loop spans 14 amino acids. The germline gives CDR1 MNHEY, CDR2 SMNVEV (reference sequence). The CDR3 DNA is TGTGCCAGCAGTTTTTCGACAGGGGAAGAAGGCTACACCTTC. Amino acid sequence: CASSFSTGEEGYTF.

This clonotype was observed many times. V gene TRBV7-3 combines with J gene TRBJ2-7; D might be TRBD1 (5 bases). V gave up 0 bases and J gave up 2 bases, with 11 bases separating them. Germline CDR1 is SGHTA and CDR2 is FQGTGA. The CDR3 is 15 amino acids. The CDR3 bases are TGTGCCAGCAGCTTAACCAGGGCCTTTGCCTACGAGCAGTACTTC. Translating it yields CASSLTRAFAYEQYF.